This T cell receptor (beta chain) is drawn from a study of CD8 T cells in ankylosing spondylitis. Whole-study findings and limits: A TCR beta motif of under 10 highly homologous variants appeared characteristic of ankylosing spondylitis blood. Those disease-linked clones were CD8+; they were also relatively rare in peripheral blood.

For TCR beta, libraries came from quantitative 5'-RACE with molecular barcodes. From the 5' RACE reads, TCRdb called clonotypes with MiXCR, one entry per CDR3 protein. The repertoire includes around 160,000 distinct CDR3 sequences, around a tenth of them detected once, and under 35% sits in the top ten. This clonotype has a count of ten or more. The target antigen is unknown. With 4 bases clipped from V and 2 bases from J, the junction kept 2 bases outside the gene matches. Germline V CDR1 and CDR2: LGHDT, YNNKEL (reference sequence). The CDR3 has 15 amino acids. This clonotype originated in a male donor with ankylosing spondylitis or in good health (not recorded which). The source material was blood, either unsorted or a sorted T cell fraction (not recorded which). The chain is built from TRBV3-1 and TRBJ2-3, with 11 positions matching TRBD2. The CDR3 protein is CASSLTSGDTDTQYF. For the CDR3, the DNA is TGTGCCAGCAGCCTGACTAGCGGGGACACAGATACGCAGTATTTT.